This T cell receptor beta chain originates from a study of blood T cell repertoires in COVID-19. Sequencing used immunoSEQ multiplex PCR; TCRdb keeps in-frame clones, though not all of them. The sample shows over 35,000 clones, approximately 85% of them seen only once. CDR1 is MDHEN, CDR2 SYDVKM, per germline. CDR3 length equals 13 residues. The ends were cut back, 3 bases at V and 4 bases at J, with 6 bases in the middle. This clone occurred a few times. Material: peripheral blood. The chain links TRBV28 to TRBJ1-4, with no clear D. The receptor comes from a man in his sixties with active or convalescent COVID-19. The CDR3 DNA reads TGTGCCAGCAGTTTTAGGAGTAATGAAAAACTGTTTTTT. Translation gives CASSFRSNEKLFF.